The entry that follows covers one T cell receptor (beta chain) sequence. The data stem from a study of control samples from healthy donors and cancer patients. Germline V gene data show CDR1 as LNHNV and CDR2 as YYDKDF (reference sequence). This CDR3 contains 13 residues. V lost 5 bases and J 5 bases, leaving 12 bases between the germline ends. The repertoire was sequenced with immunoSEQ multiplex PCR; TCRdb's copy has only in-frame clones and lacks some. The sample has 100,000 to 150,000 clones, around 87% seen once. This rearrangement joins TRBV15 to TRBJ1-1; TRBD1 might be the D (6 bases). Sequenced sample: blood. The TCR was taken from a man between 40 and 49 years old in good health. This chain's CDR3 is CATSGGLDTEAFF. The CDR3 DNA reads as TGTGCCACCAGCGGGGGGCTGGATACTGAAGCTTTCTTT.